The source of this T cell receptor beta chain is a study of cytomegalovirus exposure and HLA in healthy donors. Whole-study results and caveats: As confirmed in vitro, a few CMV-associated chains were specific for CMV antigens. The study dropped some indistinguishable V segments, TRBV6-2 and TRBV6-3 among them. Cytomegalovirus association was assigned to around 150 TCR beta chains. The sole available immune exposure information was CMV serostatus.

With regard to this clone: Its antigen is still unknown.

Per germline, CDR1 MDHEN and CDR2 SYDVKM. The CDR3 has 15 residues. Trimming took off 4 bases at V and 0 bases at J, with 13 bases between the two ends. A multiplex PCR was run with 60 Vbeta primers and 13 Jbeta primers. The assay was immunoSEQ multiplex PCR, and TCRdb's table has in-frame clones only and misses some. The sample has about 200,000 clones, around four fifths seen once. The sequence came from a man in his fifties or sixties in good health and CMV-seronegative. The specimen sequenced was PBMCs. V and J are TRBV28 and TRBJ2-7; no reliable D call. CDR3: CASSSGGASSYEQYF. The CDR3 DNA is TGTGCCAGCAGTTCCGGCGGTGCTAGCTCCTACGAGCAGTACTTC.